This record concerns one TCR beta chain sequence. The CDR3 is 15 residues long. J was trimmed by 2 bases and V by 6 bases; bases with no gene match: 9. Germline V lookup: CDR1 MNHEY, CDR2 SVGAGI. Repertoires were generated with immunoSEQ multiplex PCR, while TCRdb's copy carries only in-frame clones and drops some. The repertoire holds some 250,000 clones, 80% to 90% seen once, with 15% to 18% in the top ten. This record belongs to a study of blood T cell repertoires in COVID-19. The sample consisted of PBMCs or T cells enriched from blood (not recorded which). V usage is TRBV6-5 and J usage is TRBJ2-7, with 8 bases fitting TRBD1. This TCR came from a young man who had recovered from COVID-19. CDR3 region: CASREWTGSTYEQYF. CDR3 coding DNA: TGTGCCAGCAGGGAGTGGACAGGGAGCACCTACGAGCAGTACTTC.